This TCR beta chain was profiled in a study of cytomegalovirus exposure and HLA in healthy donors. Note on this clone: The antigen is not known.

13 Jbeta primers and 60 Vbeta primers were used for the PCR. Using immunoSEQ multiplex PCR, the repertoire was profiled, and TCRdb retains in-frame clones only, with some absent. Counted here are some 95,000 clones, less than 80% occurring once; the ten biggest clones make up roughly 2%. J lost 0 bases, V lost 8 bases, and 12 bases had no gene match. CDR3 length equals 17 residues. Looked up from germline, CDR1 is ENHRY and CDR2 is SYGVKD. Study-wide findings and caveats: Researchers reported from a later analysis that most CMV-associated TCR beta chains appeared HLA-restricted.

Sequenced material: PBMCs. The chain carries TRBV10-3 and TRBJ2-5, with TRBD1 matching 10 bases. The receptor comes from a man between 25 and 39 years old in good health and CMV-seronegative. The CDR3 spells CAIGVTGQGVYQETQYF. CDR3 coding DNA: TGTGCCATCGGGGTTACAGGACAGGGGGTGTACCAAGAGACCCAGTACTTC.